The rows below give T cell receptor beta chains drawn from one sample of a study of blood T cell repertoires in COVID-19. Measured with immunoSEQ multiplex PCR; TCRdb has only the in-frame clones, and not every one. This repertoire shows fewer than 120,000 clones, around 89% found once; its top ten account for less than 4%. What was sequenced was peripheral blood. Receptors originate from a woman in her forties or fifties with acute or convalescent COVID-19. The conserved cysteine and the conserved F or W are not part of the CDR3 here.

j_call	cdr3_length	v_call	cdr3_aa
TRBJ1-2	15	TRBV20-1	SASTPGWTGDGYGYT
TRBJ2-7	13	TRBV29-1	SVLKPPGQNYEQY
TRBJ1-2	11	TRBV2	ASSTENNYGYT
TRBJ1-6	12	TRBV6-1	ASSEAPGGSPLH
TRBJ2-1	14	TRBV7-2	ASSLEQKTGDNEQF
TRBJ1-3	13	TRBV15	ATSRDSVSGNTIY
TRBJ1-2	15	TRBV3-1/TRBV3-2	ASSQVLTGPFIYGYT
TRBJ2-3	13	TRBV5-8	ASSSAGVGTDTQY
TRBJ2-7	11	TRBV15	ATSTLQGYEQY
TRBJ2-1	13	TRBV30	AWSWSGRAYNEQF
TRBJ1-2	13	TRBV3-1/TRBV3-2	ASSQAHGSGYGYT
TRBJ2-2	13	TRBV18	ASSPQPTGAGELF
TRBJ2-5	13	TRBV2	ASREREAGGETQY
TRBJ2-1	14	TRBV19	ASSIVSPSSYNEQF
TRBJ2-5	12	TRBV2	ASRGEGRVETQY
TRBJ1-1	10	TRBV29-1	SGGQMNTEAF
TRBJ2-7	12	TRBV2	ASSSGGQGFEQY
TRBJ1-2	12	TRBV5-1	ASSTRPGALSYT
TRBJ1-1	11	TRBV5-1	ASSADRYTEAF
TRBJ2-3	14	TRBV3-1/TRBV3-2	ASSQGLSGRVDTQY
TRBJ2-3	12	TRBV10-3	AIRQGSGTDTQY
TRBJ2-2	15	TRBV9	ASSVVPAGVWSGELF
TRBJ1-4	9	TRBV19	AGSLGPKLF
TRBJ1-2	11	TRBV7-2	ASSLGRVYGYT
TRBJ2-2	11	TRBV2	ASSGGNTGELF
TRBJ1-5	13	TRBV28	ASSLHRAAGQPQH
TRBJ2-5	13	TRBV24-1	ATSDPGTAQETQY
TRBJ2-3	15	TRBV7-9	ASSWPVVGGRTDTQY
TRBJ2-7	12	TRBV24-1	ATSPAGGVYEQY
TRBJ2-7	12	TRBV27	ASSLASSSYEQY
TRBJ2-1	13	TRBV29-1	SVEDPGEGVNEQF
TRBJ2-5	10	TRBV29-1	SVGTFQETQY